These T cell receptor beta chains were read from a single sample in a study of identical twins' blood T cells. TCRdb re-derived calls from the 5' RACE reads in MiXCR, one entry per CDR3 protein. The repertoire holds a few hundred thousand distinct CDR3 sequences, roughly 27% seen once, with 6.1% in the top ten. Sequenced: PBMCs. The receptors were gathered from a woman aged 18 to 55 in good health. CDR3s include the opening cysteine and the closing phenylalanine or tryptophan. Fields, in order: J gene, V gene, D gene, clone size, CDR3 protein, CDR3 DNA. A D gene is named only where the DNA matches it firmly. Expanded clones are given a class, and other clones once, few, many or no size at all.

J gene: TRBJ2-1; V gene: TRBV12-3/TRBV12-4; D gene: TRBD2; clone size: .; CDR3 protein: CASTIGTSFNEQFF; CDR3 DNA: TGTGCCAGCACCATCGGGACTAGCTTCAATGAGCAGTTCTTC
J gene: TRBJ2-3; V gene: TRBV19; D gene: .; clone size: .; CDR3 protein: CASSVEGARTDTQYF; CDR3 DNA: TGTGCCAGTAGTGTAGAAGGGGCCCGCACAGATACGCAGTATTTT
J gene: TRBJ2-7; V gene: TRBV5-1; D gene: .; clone size: once; CDR3 protein: CASSSFNSYEQYF; CDR3 DNA: TGCGCCAGCAGCTCATTTAACTCCTACGAGCAGTACTTC
J gene: TRBJ1-2; V gene: TRBV3-1; D gene: .; clone size: few; CDR3 protein: CASSQSAGTGYTF; CDR3 DNA: TGTGCCAGCAGCCAATCGGCAGGGACCGGCTACACCTTC
J gene: TRBJ1-2; V gene: TRBV7-6; D gene: .; clone size: .; CDR3 protein: CASSFHVNYGYTF; CDR3 DNA: TGTGCCAGCAGCTTTCACGTGAACTATGGCTACACCTTC
J gene: TRBJ2-7; V gene: TRBV20-1; D gene: TRBD2; clone size: few; CDR3 protein: CSARDLLAGYEQYF; CDR3 DNA: TGCAGTGCTAGAGATTTACTAGCGGGATACGAGCAGTACTTC
J gene: TRBJ2-4; V gene: TRBV14; D gene: .; clone size: many; CDR3 protein: CASSQRGLEGKNIQYF; CDR3 DNA: TGTGCCAGCAGCCAACGGGGCCTTGAGGGGAAAAACATTCAGTACTTC
J gene: TRBJ2-7; V gene: TRBV30; D gene: .; clone size: .; CDR3 protein: CAWSGVDEQYF; CDR3 DNA: TGTGCCTGGAGCGGGGTGGACGAGCAGTACTTC
J gene: TRBJ2-2; V gene: TRBV5-1; D gene: TRBD2; clone size: .; CDR3 protein: CASSRTSGTGELFF; CDR3 DNA: TGCGCCAGCAGCAGGACTAGCGGGACAGGGGAGCTGTTTTTT
J gene: TRBJ1-5; V gene: TRBV12-5; D gene: .; clone size: .; CDR3 protein: CASGLVPGQPQHF; CDR3 DNA: TGTGCTAGTGGTTTGGTACCAGGACAGCCCCAGCATTTT
J gene: TRBJ1-5; V gene: TRBV7-2; D gene: TRBD1; clone size: few; CDR3 protein: CASSLEEGAWQPQHF; CDR3 DNA: TGTGCCAGCAGCTTAGAGGAGGGGGCGTGGCAGCCCCAGCATTTT
J gene: TRBJ1-1; V gene: TRBV5-1; D gene: TRBD1; clone size: few; CDR3 protein: CASSYSGTEGEAFF; CDR3 DNA: TGCGCCAGCAGCTACTCCGGGACAGAGGGAGAAGCTTTCTTT
J gene: TRBJ1-1; V gene: TRBV29-1; D gene: .; clone size: few; CDR3 protein: CSVRVEGGTEAFF; CDR3 DNA: TGCAGCGTTCGGGTTGAGGGAGGCACTGAAGCTTTCTTT
J gene: TRBJ1-4; V gene: TRBV5-4; D gene: TRBD1; clone size: .; CDR3 protein: CASSFQGANEKLFF; CDR3 DNA: TGTGCCAGCAGCTTCCAGGGGGCTAATGAAAAACTGTTTTTT
J gene: TRBJ1-2; V gene: TRBV5-1; D gene: .; clone size: .; CDR3 protein: CASSLELGDGYTF; CDR3 DNA: TGCGCCAGCAGCCTGGAATTGGGTGATGGCTACACCTTC
J gene: TRBJ1-5; V gene: TRBV20-1; D gene: .; clone size: .; CDR3 protein: CSASGVSNQPQHF; CDR3 DNA: TGCAGTGCTAGCGGGGTCAGCAATCAGCCCCAGCATTTT
J gene: TRBJ2-5; V gene: TRBV29-1; D gene: .; clone size: few; CDR3 protein: CSVGLTAQETQYF; CDR3 DNA: TGCAGCGTGGGCCTGACAGCCCAAGAGACCCAGTACTTC
J gene: TRBJ1-1; V gene: TRBV7-9; D gene: TRBD1; clone size: .; CDR3 protein: CASSFTERGRRGAFF; CDR3 DNA: TGTGCCAGCAGCTTCACGGAGAGGGGGCGGCGTGGAGCTTTCTTT
J gene: TRBJ2-6; V gene: TRBV10-3; D gene: .; clone size: many; CDR3 protein: CAISEIGSGANVLTF; CDR3 DNA: TGTGCCATCAGTGAGATCGGCTCTGGGGCCAACGTCCTGACTTTC
J gene: TRBJ1-1; V gene: TRBV20-1; D gene: .; clone size: many; CDR3 protein: CSARDRDIEAFF; CDR3 DNA: TGCAGTGCTAGAGATCGGGACATAGAAGCTTTCTTT
J gene: TRBJ1-1; V gene: TRBV6-2/TRBV6-3; D gene: .; clone size: many; CDR3 protein: CASSSLGRMNTEAFF; CDR3 DNA: TGTGCCAGCAGTTCCCTAGGACGGATGAACACTGAAGCTTTCTTT
J gene: TRBJ1-5; V gene: TRBV12-5; D gene: TRBD1; clone size: few; CDR3 protein: CASGPGTAGHQPQHF; CDR3 DNA: TGTGCTAGTGGTCCTGGGACAGCGGGGCATCAGCCCCAGCATTTT
J gene: TRBJ1-1; V gene: TRBV7-3; D gene: .; clone size: .; CDR3 protein: CASIAGARGPTEAFF; CDR3 DNA: TGTGCCAGCATCGCCGGCGCCCGGGGGCCCACTGAAGCTTTCTTT
J gene: TRBJ1-5; V gene: TRBV6-6; D gene: TRBD1; clone size: few; CDR3 protein: CASSHRTGNSNQPQHF; CDR3 DNA: TGTGCCAGCAGTCACCGGACAGGGAACAGCAATCAGCCCCAGCATTTT
J gene: TRBJ2-3; V gene: TRBV3-1; D gene: TRBD1; clone size: few; CDR3 protein: CASSNRTGNTDTQYF; CDR3 DNA: TGTGCCAGCAGCAACCGGACAGGGAACACAGATACGCAGTATTTT
J gene: TRBJ1-1; V gene: TRBV11-2; D gene: .; clone size: .; CDR3 protein: CASSLDGYQARLRGTEAFF; CDR3 DNA: TGTGCCAGCAGCTTAGATGGGTATCAGGCGAGGTTGAGGGGGACTGAAGCTTTCTTT
J gene: TRBJ1-1; V gene: TRBV12-5; D gene: TRBD1; clone size: many; CDR3 protein: CASGPDRVNTEAFF; CDR3 DNA: TGTGCTAGTGGTCCTGACAGGGTGAACACTGAAGCTTTCTTT
J gene: TRBJ2-1; V gene: TRBV7-9; D gene: .; clone size: few; CDR3 protein: CASRGPRETTHF; CDR3 DNA: TGTGCCAGCAGGGGGCCCCGGGAGACTACTCACTTC
J gene: TRBJ1-1; V gene: TRBV7-6; D gene: TRBD1; clone size: .; CDR3 protein: CASSLPQGGTNTEAFF; CDR3 DNA: TGTGCCAGCAGCTTGCCCCAGGGGGGAACGAACACTGAAGCTTTCTTT
J gene: TRBJ2-2; V gene: TRBV6-6; D gene: .; clone size: .; CDR3 protein: CASRPGTNAGELFF; CDR3 DNA: TGTGCCAGCAGACCCGGGACGAATGCCGGGGAGCTGTTTTTT
J gene: TRBJ1-1; V gene: TRBV19; D gene: .; clone size: .; CDR3 protein: CASTPLMITEAFF; CDR3 DNA: TGTGCCAGTACCCCCTTAATGATCACTGAAGCTTTCTTT
J gene: TRBJ2-7; V gene: TRBV27; D gene: .; clone size: few; CDR3 protein: CASNPGGSIGEQYF; CDR3 DNA: TGTGCCAGCAATCCTGGGGGCAGTATAGGCGAGCAGTACTTC
J gene: TRBJ1-5; V gene: TRBV10-3; D gene: .; clone size: .; CDR3 protein: CAISGGPLGNQPQHF; CDR3 DNA: TGTGCCATCAGTGGGGGGCCCTTGGGCAATCAGCCCCAGCATTTT
J gene: TRBJ2-1; V gene: TRBV10-3; D gene: .; clone size: few; CDR3 protein: CAISEAGEQFF; CDR3 DNA: TGTGCCATCAGTGAGGCCGGGGAGCAGTTCTTC
J gene: TRBJ2-7; V gene: TRBV20-1; D gene: .; clone size: few; CDR3 protein: CSARRPENSYEQYF; CDR3 DNA: TGCAGTGCCAGAAGGCCCGAAAACTCCTACGAGCAGTACTTC
J gene: TRBJ1-5; V gene: TRBV6-2/TRBV6-3; D gene: .; clone size: few; CDR3 protein: CASSYRGRTTQPQHF; CDR3 DNA: TGTGCCAGCAGTTACAGGGGACGAACCACTCAGCCCCAGCATTTT
J gene: TRBJ2-3; V gene: TRBV28; D gene: .; clone size: few; CDR3 protein: CASSLPNPVSSTDTQYF; CDR3 DNA: TGTGCCAGCAGCCTTCCCAACCCAGTGTCTAGCACAGATACGCAGTATTTT
J gene: TRBJ2-1; V gene: TRBV3-1; D gene: TRBD2; clone size: .; CDR3 protein: CASSQASGGGYNEQFF; CDR3 DNA: TGTGCCAGCAGCCAAGCGAGCGGGGGAGGCTACAATGAGCAGTTCTTC
J gene: TRBJ2-3; V gene: TRBV20-1; D gene: TRBD2; clone size: few; CDR3 protein: CSAPLTSGGGTQYF; CDR3 DNA: TGCAGTGCTCCTTTGACTAGCGGGGGTGGTACGCAGTATTTT
J gene: TRBJ1-1; V gene: TRBV9; D gene: .; clone size: many; CDR3 protein: CASSQAAGAEAFF; CDR3 DNA: TGTGCCAGCAGCCAGGCCGCGGGCGCTGAAGCTTTCTTT
J gene: TRBJ2-1; V gene: TRBV7-6; D gene: .; clone size: .; CDR3 protein: CASSLVRESNEQFF; CDR3 DNA: TGTGCCAGCAGCTTAGTCAGGGAAAGTAATGAGCAGTTCTTC
J gene: TRBJ1-4; V gene: TRBV20-1; D gene: .; clone size: .; CDR3 protein: CSARGGNNEKLFF; CDR3 DNA: TGCAGTGCTAGAGGGGGGAATAATGAAAAACTGTTTTTT
J gene: TRBJ1-5; V gene: TRBV6-2/TRBV6-3; D gene: .; clone size: few; CDR3 protein: CASTLSGLGQPQHF; CDR3 DNA: TGTGCCAGCACTCTTTCAGGTCTGGGACAGCCCCAGCATTTT
J gene: TRBJ1-3; V gene: TRBV5-1; D gene: TRBD1; clone size: few; CDR3 protein: CASTSGQANSGNTIYF; CDR3 DNA: TGCGCCAGCACCTCGGGACAGGCGAACTCTGGAAACACCATATATTTT
J gene: TRBJ2-3; V gene: TRBV29-1; D gene: TRBD2; clone size: .; CDR3 protein: CSVGLASGWDTQYF; CDR3 DNA: TGCAGCGTAGGACTAGCCTCAGGGTGGGATACGCAGTATTTT
J gene: TRBJ1-1; V gene: TRBV11-2; D gene: TRBD1; clone size: few; CDR3 protein: CASSLDRGRGAFF; CDR3 DNA: TGTGCCAGCAGCTTAGACAGGGGGCGTGGGGCTTTCTTT
J gene: TRBJ2-3; V gene: TRBV29-1; D gene: .; clone size: .; CDR3 protein: CSVGKGPSTDTQYF; CDR3 DNA: TGCAGCGTTGGGAAGGGCCCTAGCACAGATACGCAGTATTTT
J gene: TRBJ2-2; V gene: TRBV5-1; D gene: .; clone size: .; CDR3 protein: CASSAEPNTGELFF; CDR3 DNA: TGCGCCAGCAGCGCGGAACCGAACACCGGGGAGCTGTTTTTT
J gene: TRBJ2-1; V gene: TRBV11-2; D gene: .; clone size: few; CDR3 protein: CASSKQFRNLNEQFF; CDR3 DNA: TGTGCCAGCAGCAAACAATTTCGAAACCTCAATGAGCAGTTCTTC
J gene: TRBJ1-6; V gene: TRBV20-1; D gene: .; clone size: .; CDR3 protein: CSASGGSYNSPLHF; CDR3 DNA: TGCAGTGCTAGCGGGGGGTCCTATAATTCACCCCTCCACTTT
J gene: TRBJ1-1; V gene: TRBV3-1; D gene: .; clone size: few; CDR3 protein: CASSEGGNTEAFF; CDR3 DNA: TGTGCCAGCAGCGAGGGGGGGAACACTGAAGCTTTCTTT
J gene: TRBJ1-2; V gene: TRBV6-1; D gene: .; clone size: few; CDR3 protein: CASNPSVTVGYTF; CDR3 DNA: TGTGCCAGCAATCCCTCAGTCACGGTTGGCTACACCTTC
J gene: TRBJ1-2; V gene: TRBV6-5; D gene: .; clone size: few; CDR3 protein: CASSYTGTLEGYTF; CDR3 DNA: TGTGCCAGCAGCTATACCGGGACACTGGAGGGCTACACCTTC
J gene: TRBJ1-1; V gene: TRBV7-2; D gene: TRBD1; clone size: few; CDR3 protein: CASSLGVDRGSF; CDR3 DNA: TGTGCCAGCAGCTTAGGGGTTGACAGGGGGAGCTTT